Listed here are 2 T cell receptor beta chains from one sample, sequenced in a study of T cells in Graves' hyperthyroidism and ophthalmopathy. RNA transcripts gave rise to amplified TCR beta CDR3 regions. A set of HTBI primers served as the primers for a first-round RT-PCR of the TCR CDR3. TCRdb used MiXCR to reprocess the multiplex PCR reads, holding one entry per CDR3 protein. The table has around 620,000 distinct CDR3 sequences, 15% to 20% seen once. Sequenced input: blood. The receptor source for this set is a woman aged 25 to 45 with Graves' hyperthyroidism.

The chain is built from TRBV5-1 and TRBJ2-2; 13 nucleotides agree with TRBD2. CDR1 is SGHRS and CDR2 is YFSETQ in the germline V gene. With 0 bases clipped from V and 2 bases from J, the junction kept 4 bases outside the gene matches. CDR3 size: 18 residues. The CDR3 bases are TGCGCCAGCAGCTTGGAGGGGACTAGCGGGATTAACACCGGGGAGCTGTTTTTT. Its protein is CASSLEGTSGINTGELFF.

This clonotype was seen a few times. The V gene is TRBV20-1, the J gene TRBJ2-1, with D possibly TRBD2 on 6 matching bases. In germline, CDR1 is DFQATT, CDR2 SNEGSKA (reference sequence). CDR3 size: 13 residues. Trimming pared 4 bases from V and 9 bases from J, leaving 16 bases between. Written as DNA, the CDR3 is TGCAGTGCTAACCCTCCTAGCGTGGGTGAGCAGTTCTTC. It specifies CSANPPSVGEQFF.